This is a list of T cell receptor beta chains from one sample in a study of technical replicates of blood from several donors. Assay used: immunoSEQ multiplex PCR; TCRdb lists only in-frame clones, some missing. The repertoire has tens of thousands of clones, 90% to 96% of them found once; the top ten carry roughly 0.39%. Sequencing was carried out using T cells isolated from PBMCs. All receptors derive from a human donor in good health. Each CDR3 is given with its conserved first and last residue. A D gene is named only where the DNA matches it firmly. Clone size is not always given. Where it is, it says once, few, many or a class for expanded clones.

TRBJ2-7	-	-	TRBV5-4	CASSLAYEQYF	TGTGCCAGCAGCTTAGCTTACGAGCAGTACTTC
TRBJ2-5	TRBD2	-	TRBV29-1	CSVEEEREALGETQYF	TGCAGCGTTGAAGAGGAGCGGGAGGCCCTGGGGGAGACCCAGTACTTC
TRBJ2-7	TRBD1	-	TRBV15	CATSRETGTLVYEQYF	TGTGCCACCAGCAGAGAGACAGGGACACTGGTTTACGAGCAGTACTTC
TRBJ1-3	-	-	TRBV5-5	CASSLEAGRDTIYF	TGTGCCAGCAGCTTGGAAGCGGGGAGAGACACCATATATTTT
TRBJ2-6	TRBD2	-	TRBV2	CASSPLAGASGANVLTF	TGTGCCAGCAGTCCATTAGCGGGAGCCTCTGGGGCCAACGTCCTGACTTTC
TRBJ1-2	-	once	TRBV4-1	CASSPDTGSYGYTF	TGCGCCAGCAGCCCAGACACGGGTAGCTATGGCTACACCTTC
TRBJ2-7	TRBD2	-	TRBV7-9	CASRTGLAGGQSYEQYF	TGTGCCAGCAGGACGGGACTAGCGGGAGGTCAGTCCTACGAGCAGTACTTC
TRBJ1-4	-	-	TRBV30	CAYTGLGEKLFF	TGTGCCTACACAGGGCTGGGTGAAAAACTGTTTTTT
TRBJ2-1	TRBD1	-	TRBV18	CASSPPGQGRAYNEQFF	TGTGCCAGCTCACCACCCGGACAGGGGAGGGCCTACAATGAGCAGTTCTTC
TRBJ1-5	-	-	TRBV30	CAWSTGPGQPQHF	TGTGCCTGGAGTACAGGGCCTGGGCAGCCCCAGCATTTT
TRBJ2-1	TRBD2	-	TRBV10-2	CASSQQREATNEQFF	TGCGCCAGCAGCCAACAGCGGGAGGCGACCAATGAGCAGTTCTTC
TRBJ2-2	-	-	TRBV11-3	CASSLLGVAGELFF	TGTGCCAGCAGCTTATTAGGGGTAGCCGGGGAGCTGTTTTTT
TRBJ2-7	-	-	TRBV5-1	CASSFQGSSYEQYF	TGCGCCAGCAGCTTTCAGGGGTCCTCCTACGAGCAGTACTTC
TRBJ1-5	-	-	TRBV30	CAWGQSNQPQHF	TGTGCCTGGGGACAGAGTAATCAGCCCCAGCATTTT
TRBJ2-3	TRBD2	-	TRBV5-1	CASSLRLAELTDTQYF	TGCGCCAGCAGCTTGAGGCTAGCGGAATTGACAGATACGCAGTATTTT
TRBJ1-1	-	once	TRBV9	CASSGAAYTEAFF	TGTGCCAGCAGCGGGGCTGCCTACACTGAAGCTTTCTTT
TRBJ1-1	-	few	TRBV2	CASSGTELEAFF	TGTGCCAGCAGTGGGACAGAACTTGAAGCTTTCTTT
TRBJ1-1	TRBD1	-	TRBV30	CAWRGQGNTEAFF	TGTGCCTGGAGGGGACAGGGGAACACTGAAGCTTTCTTT
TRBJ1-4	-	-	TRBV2	CASRPTVATNEKLFF	TGTGCCAGCAGGCCGACAGTTGCAACTAATGAAAAACTGTTTTTT
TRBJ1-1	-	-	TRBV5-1	CASSLRGNTEAFF	TGCGCCAGCAGCTTACGAGGGAACACTGAAGCTTTCTTT
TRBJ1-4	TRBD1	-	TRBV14	CASSRTTGGNEKLFF	TGTGCCAGCAGCCGAACTACAGGGGGAAACGAAAAACTGTTTTTT
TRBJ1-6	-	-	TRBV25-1	CASRARGNNSPLHF	TGTGCCAGCAGGGCAAGGGGGAATAATTCACCCCTCCACTTT